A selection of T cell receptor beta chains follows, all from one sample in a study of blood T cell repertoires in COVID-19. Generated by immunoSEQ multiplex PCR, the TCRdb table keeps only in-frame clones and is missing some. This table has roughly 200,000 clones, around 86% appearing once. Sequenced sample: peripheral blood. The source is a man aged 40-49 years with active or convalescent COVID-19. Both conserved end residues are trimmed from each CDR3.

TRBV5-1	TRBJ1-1	ASSLAVNTEAF
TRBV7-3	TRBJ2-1	ASSFVAGEQF
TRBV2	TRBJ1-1	ASRRGGAEAF
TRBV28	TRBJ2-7	ASSFNEQY
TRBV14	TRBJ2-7	ASSQVIRVRGEQY
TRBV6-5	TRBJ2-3	ASTEVAGTTDTQY
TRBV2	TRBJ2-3	ASNRQEADTQY
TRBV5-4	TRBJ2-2	ASSNPQGSGELF
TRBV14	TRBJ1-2	ASSPPLTGSDYGYT
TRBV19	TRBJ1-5	ASSARDRDNQPQH
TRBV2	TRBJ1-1	ASSVRQTNTEAF
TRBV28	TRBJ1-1	GAGLNTEAF
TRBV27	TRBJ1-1	ASPDRGLREAF
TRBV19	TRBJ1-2	ASSISRGRDGYT
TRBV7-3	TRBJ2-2	ASSSDRGQNGELF
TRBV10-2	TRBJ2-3	ASSESRAGRDTQY
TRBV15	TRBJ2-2	ATTTKARPGQGTPGELF
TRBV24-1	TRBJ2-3	ATSDFQGATSGGSDTQY
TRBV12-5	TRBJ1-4	ASGSSGWNEKLF
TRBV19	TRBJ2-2	ASSQPGLSNTGELF
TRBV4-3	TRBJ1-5	ASSQEWTGRGQPQH
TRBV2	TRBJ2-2	ASSGEGQGTGELF
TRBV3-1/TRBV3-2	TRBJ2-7	ASSQDDRHEQY
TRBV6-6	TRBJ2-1	ASSYSVSGNSEQF
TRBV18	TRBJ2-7	ASSPTTGGSGEQY
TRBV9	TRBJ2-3	ASSGPQGGADTQY
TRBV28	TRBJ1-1	ASSPGTGSLAF
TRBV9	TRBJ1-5	ASSVGSGDQPQH
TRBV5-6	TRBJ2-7	ASSWRYEQY
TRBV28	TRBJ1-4	ASSEGGNEKLF
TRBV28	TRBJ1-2	ASRDMRSNYGYT
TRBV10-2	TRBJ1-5	ASGGISSNQPQH
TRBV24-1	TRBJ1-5	ATSDWAGMGNQPQH
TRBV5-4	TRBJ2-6	ASSTEQASGANVLT
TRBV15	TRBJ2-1	ATSLDRGHNEQF
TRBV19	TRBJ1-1	ASSVNRGTF
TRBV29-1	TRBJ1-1	SVDQGVSRWAF
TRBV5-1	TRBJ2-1	ASSHVAGRNEQF
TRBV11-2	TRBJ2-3	ASRTSGGHTDTQY
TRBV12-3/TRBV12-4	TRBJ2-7	ASSFGPSYEQY
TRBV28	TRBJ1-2	ASSPSIYGYT
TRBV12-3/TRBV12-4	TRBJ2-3	ASSLQADTQY
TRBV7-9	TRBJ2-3	ASSPLDSHTDTQY
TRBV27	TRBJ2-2	ASNERGQRELF
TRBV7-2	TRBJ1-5	ASSLTRDQPQH
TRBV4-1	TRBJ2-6	ASSQDRSSGANVLT
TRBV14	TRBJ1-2	ASSQKGLNYGYT
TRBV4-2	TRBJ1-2	ASSQEAGEAYGYT
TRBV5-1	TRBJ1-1	ASSFRGNTEAF
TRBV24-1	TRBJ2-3	ATSSLAGEGTDTQY
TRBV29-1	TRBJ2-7	SVENPHRGRNEQY
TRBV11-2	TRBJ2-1	ASGRLAGYNEQF